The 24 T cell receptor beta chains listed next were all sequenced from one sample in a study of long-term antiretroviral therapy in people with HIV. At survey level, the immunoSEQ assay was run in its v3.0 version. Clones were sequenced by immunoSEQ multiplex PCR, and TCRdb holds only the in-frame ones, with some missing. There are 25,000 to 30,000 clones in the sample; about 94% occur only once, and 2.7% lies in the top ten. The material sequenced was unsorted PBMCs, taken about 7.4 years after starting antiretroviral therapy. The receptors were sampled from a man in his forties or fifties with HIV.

The CDR3 reads CASSFNSDVYEQYF. The CDR3 region has the DNA TGTGCCAGCAGCTTTAATTCGGATGTCTACGAGCAGTACTTC. V and J are TRBV7-9 and TRBJ2-7; D is unresolved. The ends were cut back, 3 bases at V and 3 bases at J, with 12 bases in the middle. In germline, CDR1 is SEHNR, CDR2 FQNEAQ (reference sequence). The CDR3 has 14 residues. Combining the CDR3 with reference TRBV7-9 and TRBJ2-7 gives the whole variable domain DTGVSQNPRHKITKRGQNVTFRCDPISEHNRLYWYRQTLGQGPEFLTYFQNEAQLEKSRLLSDRFSAERPKGSFSTLEIQRTEQGDSAMYLCASSFNSDVYEQYFGPGTRLTVT.

The CDR3 protein is CASSLAGGMDTQYF. The CDR3 coding sequence is TGTGCCAGCAGCCTGGCCGGGGGGATGGATACGCAGTATTTT. The chain combines TRBV7-2 with TRBJ2-3; 7 nucleotides align to TRBD2. The germline V gene has CDR1 SGHTA and CDR2 FQGNSA. With V trimmed by 5 bases and J by 6 bases, 8 bases remained unmatched. CDR3 length: 14 amino acids.

CDR3 in amino acids: CASRDRADLYGYTF. CDR3 DNA sequence: TGTGCCAGCAGGGACAGGGCGGACCTCTATGGCTACACCTTC. The genes are TRBV27 and TRBJ1-2, with TRBD1 matching over 8 bases. Germline V lookup: CDR1 MNHEY, CDR2 SMNVEV (reference sequence). This CDR3 contains 14 residues. With V trimmed by 6 bases and J by 4 bases, 7 bases remained unmatched.

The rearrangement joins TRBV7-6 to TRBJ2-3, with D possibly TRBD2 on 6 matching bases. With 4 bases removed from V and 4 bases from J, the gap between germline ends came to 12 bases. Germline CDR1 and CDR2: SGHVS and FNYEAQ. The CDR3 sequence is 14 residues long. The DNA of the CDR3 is TGTGCCAGCAGCTCCGGGGGAGGCTCAGATACGCAGTATTTT. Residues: CASSSGGGSDTQYF.

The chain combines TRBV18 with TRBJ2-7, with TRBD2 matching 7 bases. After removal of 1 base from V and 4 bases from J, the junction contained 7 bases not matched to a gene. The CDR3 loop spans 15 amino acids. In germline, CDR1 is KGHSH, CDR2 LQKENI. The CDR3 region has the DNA TGTGCCAGCTCACCACTTCGCGGGGGAGGGTACGAGCAGTACTTC. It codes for CASSPLRGGGYEQYF.

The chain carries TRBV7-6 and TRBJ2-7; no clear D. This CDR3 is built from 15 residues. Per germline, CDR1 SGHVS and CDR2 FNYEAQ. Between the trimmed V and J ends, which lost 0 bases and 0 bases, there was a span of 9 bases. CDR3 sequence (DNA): TGTGCCAGCAGCTTAGCGTATGGGCCCTCCTACGAGCAGTACTTC. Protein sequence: CASSLAYGPSYEQYF.

Written as DNA, the CDR3 is TGTGCCACCGGGGGGGATACGCAGTATTTT. Residues: CATGGDTQYF. The chain uses TRBV15 and TRBJ2-3; D is possibly TRBD2 (6 bases). In germline, CDR1 is LNHNV, CDR2 YYDKDF (reference sequence). The CDR3 consists of 10 residues. Between the trimmed V and J ends, which lost 8 bases and 6 bases, there was a span of 6 bases.

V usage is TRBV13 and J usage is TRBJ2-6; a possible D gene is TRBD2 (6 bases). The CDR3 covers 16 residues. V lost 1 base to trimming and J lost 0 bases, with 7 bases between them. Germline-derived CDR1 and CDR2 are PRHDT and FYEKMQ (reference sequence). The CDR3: CASSLVGGSGANVLTF. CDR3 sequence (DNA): TGTGCCAGCAGCTTAGTGGGGGGCTCTGGGGCCAACGTCCTGACTTTC.

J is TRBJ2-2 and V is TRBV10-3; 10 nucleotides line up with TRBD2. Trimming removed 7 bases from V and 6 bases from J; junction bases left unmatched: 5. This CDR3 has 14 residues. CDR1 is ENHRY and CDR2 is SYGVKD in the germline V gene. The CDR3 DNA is TGTGCCATCACTACCAGCGGGGGGGCCGGGGAGCTGTTTTTT. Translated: CAITTSGGAGELFF.

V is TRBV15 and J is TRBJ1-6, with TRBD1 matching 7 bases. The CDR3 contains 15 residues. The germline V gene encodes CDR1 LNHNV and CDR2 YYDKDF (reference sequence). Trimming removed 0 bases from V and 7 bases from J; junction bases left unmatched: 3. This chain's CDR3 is CATSREQGRNSPLHF. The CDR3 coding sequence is TGTGCCACCAGCAGAGAACAGGGGAGGAATTCACCCCTCCACTTT. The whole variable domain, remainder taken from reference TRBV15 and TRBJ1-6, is DAMVIQNPRYQVTQFGKPVTLSCSQTLNHNVMYWYQQKSSQAPKLLFHYYDKDFNNEADTPDNFQSRRPNTSFCFLDIRSPGLGDTAMYLCATSREQGRNSPLHFGNGTRLTVT.

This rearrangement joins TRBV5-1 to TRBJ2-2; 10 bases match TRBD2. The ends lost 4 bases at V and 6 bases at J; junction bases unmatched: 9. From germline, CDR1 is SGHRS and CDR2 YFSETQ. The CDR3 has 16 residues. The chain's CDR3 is CASSPEAGGSPGELFF. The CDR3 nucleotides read TGCGCCAGCAGCCCCGAAGCGGGGGGGTCCCCCGGGGAGCTGTTTTTT.

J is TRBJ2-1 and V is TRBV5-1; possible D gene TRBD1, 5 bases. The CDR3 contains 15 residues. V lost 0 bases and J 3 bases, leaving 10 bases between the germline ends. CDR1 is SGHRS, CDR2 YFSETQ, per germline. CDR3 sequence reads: CASSLGTGIYNEQFF. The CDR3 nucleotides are TGCGCCAGCAGCTTGGGAACAGGCATCTACAATGAGCAGTTCTTC.

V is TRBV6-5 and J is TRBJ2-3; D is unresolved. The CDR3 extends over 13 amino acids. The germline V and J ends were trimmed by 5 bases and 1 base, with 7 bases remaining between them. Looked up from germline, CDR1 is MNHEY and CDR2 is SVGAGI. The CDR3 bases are TGTGCCAGCAGTGGCATCCGCACAGATACGCAGTATTTT. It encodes CASSGIRTDTQYF.

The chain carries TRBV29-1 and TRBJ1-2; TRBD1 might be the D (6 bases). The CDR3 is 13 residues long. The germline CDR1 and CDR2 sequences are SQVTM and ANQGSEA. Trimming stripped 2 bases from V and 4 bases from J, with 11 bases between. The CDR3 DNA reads TGCAGCGTTGAAATCGAGGGGGGCTATGGCTACACCTTC. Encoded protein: CSVEIEGGYGYTF.

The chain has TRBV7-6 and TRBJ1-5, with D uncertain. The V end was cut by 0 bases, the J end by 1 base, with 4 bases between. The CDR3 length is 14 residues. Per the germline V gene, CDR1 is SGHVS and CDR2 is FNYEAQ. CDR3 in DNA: TGTGCCAGCAGCTTAGCGCCAAGCAATCAGCCCCAGCATTTT. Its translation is CASSLAPSNQPQHF.

CDR3 sequence reads: CAISEQYF. CDR3 bases: TGTGCCATCAGTGAGCAGTACTTC. V and J are TRBV10-3 and TRBJ2-7; D is unresolved. There are 8 residues in the CDR3. Germline assignment: CDR1 ENHRY and CDR2 SYGVKD. Trimming took 2 bases from V and 10 from J, leaving 0 bases between them.

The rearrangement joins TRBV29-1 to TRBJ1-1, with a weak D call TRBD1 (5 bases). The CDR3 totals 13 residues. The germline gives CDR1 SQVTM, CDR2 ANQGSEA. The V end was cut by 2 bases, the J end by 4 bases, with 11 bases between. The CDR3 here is CSVEKGALTEAFF. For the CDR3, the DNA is TGCAGCGTTGAAAAAGGGGCACTCACTGAAGCTTTCTTT.

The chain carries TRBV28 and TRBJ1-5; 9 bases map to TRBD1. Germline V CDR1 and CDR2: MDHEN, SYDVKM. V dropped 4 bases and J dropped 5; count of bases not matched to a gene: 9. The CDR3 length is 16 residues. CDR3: CASSSWDRAGDQPQHF. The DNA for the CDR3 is TGTGCCAGCAGTTCGTGGGACAGGGCCGGAGATCAGCCCCAGCATTTT.

CDR3 DNA: TGTGCCAGCAGTGACGGTCAGGGCGGGTACTTC. This encodes CASSDGQGGYF. The genes are TRBV6-4 and TRBJ2-7; possible D gene TRBD1, 5 bases. Germline V lookup: CDR1 MRHNA, CDR2 SNTAGT. V lost 2 bases and J 12 bases, leaving 11 bases between the germline ends. The CDR3 is made up of 11 amino acids.

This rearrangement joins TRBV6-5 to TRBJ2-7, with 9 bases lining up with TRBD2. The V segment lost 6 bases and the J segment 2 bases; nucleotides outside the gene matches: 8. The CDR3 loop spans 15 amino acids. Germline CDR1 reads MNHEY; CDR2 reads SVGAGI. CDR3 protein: CASRMVAGATYEQYF. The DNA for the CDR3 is TGTGCCAGCAGGATGGTAGCGGGGGCGACCTACGAGCAGTACTTC.

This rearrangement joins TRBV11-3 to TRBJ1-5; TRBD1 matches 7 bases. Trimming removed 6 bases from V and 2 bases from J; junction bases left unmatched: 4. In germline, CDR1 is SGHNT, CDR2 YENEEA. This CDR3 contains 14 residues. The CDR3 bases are TGTGCCAGCAGACCTGACAGGGGCAATCAGCCCCAGCATTTT. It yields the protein CASRPDRGNQPQHF.

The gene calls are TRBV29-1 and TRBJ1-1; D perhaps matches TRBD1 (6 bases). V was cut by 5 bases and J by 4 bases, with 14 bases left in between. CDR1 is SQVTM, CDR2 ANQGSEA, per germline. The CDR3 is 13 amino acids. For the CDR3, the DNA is TGCAGCGTTCGGGTCGGAGGGGGCACTGAAGCTTTCTTT. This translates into CSVRVGGGTEAFF.

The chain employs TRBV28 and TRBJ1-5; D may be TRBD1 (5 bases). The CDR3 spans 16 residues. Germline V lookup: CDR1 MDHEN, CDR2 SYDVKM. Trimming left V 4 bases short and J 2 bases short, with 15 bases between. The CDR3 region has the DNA TGTGCCAGCAGTTCGGTGGCAGGGAGGGGCAATCAGCCCCAGCATTTT. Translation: CASSSVAGRGNQPQHF.

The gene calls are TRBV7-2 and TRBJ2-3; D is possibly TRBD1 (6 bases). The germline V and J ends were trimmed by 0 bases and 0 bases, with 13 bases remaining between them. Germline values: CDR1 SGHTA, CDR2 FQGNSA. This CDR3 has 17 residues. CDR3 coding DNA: TGTGCCAGCAGCTTAGCGGGGGCTTCCACTAGCACAGATACGCAGTATTTT. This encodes CASSLAGASTSTDTQYF.